This T cell receptor beta chain emerged from a study of cytomegalovirus exposure and HLA in healthy donors. General study findings and limits: According to the study, 160 or so TCR beta chains were cytomegalovirus-associated. Productive status was seen about 90% or about 30% of the time for most TCR beta V segments in an earlier analysis.

Germline trimming cut 5 bases from V and 7 bases from J; bases unmatched to any gene: 4. The CDR3 loop spans 14 amino acids. In germline, CDR1 is SEHNR, CDR2 FQNEAQ (reference sequence). Primers for the PCR totalled 60 Vbeta and 13 Jbeta. Assay: immunoSEQ multiplex PCR; the TCRdb copy retains only in-frame clones and omits some. The data contain 120,000 to 150,000 clones, about four fifths of them singletons. To note about this clone: Its specificity is unknown.

The specimen was PBMCs. The TCR originated in a man aged 25 to 45 in good health and CMV-seronegative. V is TRBV7-9 and J is TRBJ1-4; 10 nucleotides line up with TRBD1. DNA of the CDR3: TGTGCCAGCAGCCGGGACAGGGGTGGTGAAAAACTGTTTTTT. Translating gives CASSRDRGGEKLFF.